Listed here are 18 T cell receptor beta chains from one sample, sequenced in a study of T cell clonality in common variable immunodeficiency. Some clones are missing from TCRdb's copy, which holds only in-frame ones; the method was immunoSEQ multiplex PCR. This sample carries 35,000 or so clones, none of them present only once. The sample consisted of peripheral blood mononuclear cells. The receptors were gathered from a person aged 18-70 years in good health.

This clone showed up many times. The missing CDR3 end, 3 residues past where the read stops, is filled in from the germline J gene. J is TRBJ2-1 and V is TRBV27; 10 bases are a match to TRBD1. The CDR3 is made up of 16 amino acids. Germline CDR1 is MNHEY and CDR2 is SMNVEV (reference sequence). The V gene end was trimmed by 6 bases and the J gene end by 7 bases; junction bases not matched to a gene: 12. The CDR3 bases that were read are TGTGCCAGCAGATACCTCCAAGGGACAGGGGAAAATGAG. Amino acid sequence: CASRYLQGTGENE. The entire CDR3 protein reads CASRYLQGTGENEQFF.

This clone was observed a few times. The CDR3 end falls 3 residues outside the read, so it is completed with the germline J gene. The chain couples TRBV10-2 to TRBJ2-7; 8 bases are shared with TRBD2. Germline V CDR1 and CDR2: WSHSY, SAAADI. Trimming cost V 10 bases and J 4 bases; bases outside gene matches: 6. The CDR3 is 12 amino acids. CDR3 amino acids: CATKTSGYEQYF. The CDR3 bases that were read are TGCGCCACCAAAACTAGCGGATACGAG.

This clone showed up many times. The read comes to an end 3 residues before the CDR3 does, leaving the germline J gene to fill in the end. The V call is TRBV7-9, the J call TRBJ2-7, with TRBD1 matching over 9 bases. CDR3 length: 15 residues. V lost 1 base, J lost 3 bases, and 4 bases stayed unmatched. Germline CDR1 is SEHNR and CDR2 is FQNEAQ (reference sequence). CDR3 bases read: TGTGCCAGCAGCTTAGTCGGACAGGGGTTCTACGAG. Translating gives CASSLVGQGFYE. The entire CDR3 reads CASSLVGQGFYEQYF.

This clone was found many times. The CDR3 is cut off 3 residues early in the read; its end comes from the germline J gene. The V call is TRBV7-9, the J call TRBJ2-5, with 10 bases lining up with TRBD1. The germline V gene has CDR1 SEHNR and CDR2 FQNEAQ (reference sequence). With V trimmed by 9 bases and J by 1 base, 5 bases remained unmatched. The CDR3 has 14 residues. The part of the CDR3 DNA that was read is TGTGCCAGTAGGACAGGGGGTGGCCAAGAGACC. Its translation: CASRTGGGQET. The CDR3 as a whole reads CASRTGGGQETQYF.

This clone was detected many times. Read sequence stops 3 residues before the CDR3 end, and the germline J gene provides the missing end. The gene calls are TRBV5-1 and TRBJ2-3, with 9 bases lining up with TRBD2. This CDR3 region has 17 residues. Looked up from germline, CDR1 is SGHRS and CDR2 is YFSETQ. The V and J ends lost 4 bases and 2 bases, in that order; junction bases with no gene match: 11. CDR3: CASSPTWSGRITDTQYF. The CDR3 DNA, read in part, is TGCGCCAGCAGCCCGACTTGGAGCGGGAGGATCACAGATACG.

This clone was counted at least ten times. Compared with germline, one end of the junction differs, possibly owing to a read error. Sequencing ends 3 residues short of the CDR3 end; the germline J gene provides the rest. V and J are TRBV7-7 and TRBJ2-5, with a weak D call TRBD1 (5 bases). CDR1 and CDR2 (germline): SSHAT, FNYEAQ (reference sequence). The CDR3 extends over 15 amino acids. CDR3: CASSLGAGYQETQYF. The CDR3 bases that were read are TGTGCTAGCAGCTTAGGTGCAGGGTACCAAGAGACC.

In this sample, this clone turned up many times. The CDR3 end falls 3 residues outside the read, so it is completed with the germline J gene. This chain connects TRBV11-2 to TRBJ2-7; a weak D match, TRBD1 (5 bases). The CDR3 contains 14 residues. V gave up 2 bases and J gave up 4 bases, with 12 bases separating them. The germline V gene encodes CDR1 SGHAT and CDR2 FQNNGV. CDR3 in amino acids: CASSLNDGAYEQYF. CDR3 bases read: TGTGCCAGCAGCTTAAACGATGGGGCATACGAG.

Many counts were recorded for this clone. Read sequence stops 3 residues before the CDR3 end, and the germline J gene provides the missing end. The rearrangement joins TRBV7-2 to TRBJ2-5; 9 bases fit TRBD1. The trim removed 2 bases at V and 2 bases at J, leaving 3 bases unmatched. The CDR3 is made up of 15 amino acids. CDR1 and CDR2 from the germline V gene are SGHTA and FQGNSA. CDR3 DNA (partial): TGTGCCAGCAGCTTAAGACAGGGGGGTCAAGAGACC. It specifies CASSLRQGGQET. The full CDR3 reads CASSLRQGGQETQYF.

Turning to this clone: The read ends 3 residues shy of where the CDR3 ends; the end is completed using the germline J gene. This rearrangement joins TRBV25-1 to TRBJ2-2; 7 nucleotides align to TRBD2. Trimming removed 6 bases from V and 4 bases from J; junction bases left unmatched: 8. The length of the CDR3 is 15 residues. The germline gives CDR1 MGHDK, CDR2 SYGVNS. CDR3 loop: CASSLGGRPTGELFF. The part of the CDR3 DNA that was read is TGTGCCAGCAGCCTGGGGGGGAGGCCCACCGGGGAG.

This clone was recorded at least ten times. The CDR3 is cut off 3 residues early in the read; its end comes from the germline J gene. This chain connects TRBV7-9 to TRBJ1-1; possibly TRBD1 for D (6 bases). Germline CDR1 and CDR2: SEHNR and FQNEAQ (reference sequence). The V end was cut by 4 bases, the J end by 6 bases, with 9 bases between. This CDR3 is 12 amino acids long. The chain's CDR3 is CASSYGQSEAFF. The DNA read from the CDR3 is TGTGCCAGCAGCTACGGACAGTCTGAA.

This clone was seen a handful of times. The CDR3 extends 3 residues past the end of the read, so its final part is completed from the germline J gene. The V gene is TRBV5-1, the J gene TRBJ2-1; 9 positions agree with TRBD2. V trimming: 5 bases; J trimming: 4 bases; junction bases outside the gene matches: 4. Per the germline V gene, CDR1 is SGHRS and CDR2 is YFSETQ. The CDR3 loop spans 14 amino acids. Here the CDR3 reads CASSSAGGYNEQFF. The CDR3 bases that were read are TGCGCCAGCAGTAGCGCGGGAGGGTACAATGAG.

This clone was counted at least ten times. Read data end 3 residues before the CDR3 end; the end is taken from the germline J gene. The chain is built from TRBV15 and TRBJ2-3, with D perhaps TRBD2 (5 bases). The CDR3 sequence is 16 residues long. Germline V gene sequence: CDR1 LNHNV, CDR2 YYDKDF (reference sequence). V was pared by 0 bases and J by 3 bases, with 13 bases between. CDR3 DNA, as far as it was read: TGTGCCACCAGCAGAGATGGCCGGGGTGGAACAGATACG. Protein sequence: CATSRDGRGGTDT. The complete CDR3 sequence is CATSRDGRGGTDTQYF.

This clone was observed a few times. The read ends 3 residues shy of where the CDR3 ends; the end is completed using the germline J gene. This chain joins TRBV7-6 and TRBJ1-6; the D gene is possibly TRBD1 (5 bases). Looked up from germline, CDR1 is SGHVS and CDR2 is FNYEAQ. The CDR3 contains 13 residues. V lost 4 bases and J 7 bases, leaving 8 bases between the germline ends. The sequenced CDR3 bases are TGTGCCAGCAGCTCCAGGGTCAATTCACCC. Translating gives CASSSRVNSP. The whole CDR3 sequence reads CASSSRVNSPLHF. The full variable domain, its missing parts supplied by reference TRBV7-6 and TRBJ1-6, is GAGVSQSPRYKVTKRGQDVALRCDPISGHVSLYWYRQALGQGPEFLTYFNYEAQQDKSGLPNDRFSAERPEGSISTLTIQRTEQRDSAMYRCASSSRVNSPLHFGNGTRLTVT.

This clone has a count of ten or more. Read coverage stops 3 residues before the CDR3 terminus; the germline J gene supplies the remainder. The chain links TRBV7-9 to TRBJ1-1; 9 bases map to TRBD1. Germline CDR1 SEHNR, CDR2 FQNEAQ (reference sequence). Trimming cost V 4 bases and J 4 bases; bases outside gene matches: 7. This CDR3 contains 15 residues. The CDR3 bases that were read are TGTGCCAGCAGCTCTGGGACAGGGCCCCCCACTGAA. Its translation is CASSSGTGPPTE. The whole CDR3 region reads CASSSGTGPPTEAFF. Full variable domain (rest looked up from reference TRBV7-9 and TRBJ1-1): DTGVSQNPRHKITKRGQNVTFRCDPISEHNRLYWYRQTLGQGPEFLTYFQNEAQLEKSRLLSDRFSAERPKGSFSTLEIQRTEQGDSAMYLCASSSGTGPPTEAFFGQGTRLTVV.

This clone was counted at least ten times. The read ends 3 residues before the CDR3 terminus; that terminus is restored from the germline J gene. The V call is TRBV2, the J call TRBJ1-5; TRBD1 aligns across 8 bases. Germline V lookup: CDR1 SNHLY, CDR2 FYNNEI. V was pared by 5 bases and J by 5 bases, with 2 bases of the junction left unmatched. The CDR3 is 13 amino acids. The CDR3 protein is CASSPQGDQPQHF. CDR3 DNA, as far as it was read: TGTGCCAGCAGTCCACAGGGGGATCAGCCC.

Concerning this clone: Coverage ceases 3 residues before the CDR3 finishes, and the germline J gene fills in the end. V usage is TRBV29-1 and J usage is TRBJ1-2; D remains unclear. This CDR3 is built from 15 residues. Germline loops: CDR1 SQVTM, CDR2 ANQGSEA. CDR3 in amino acids: CSVEEVTSGTYDYTF. The part of the CDR3 DNA that was read is TGCAGCGTTGAAGAGGTTACTAGCGGAACCTACGAC.

This clone has a handful of counts. The germline gene is not matched at one end of the junction; a read error may be the cause. Read data end 3 residues before the CDR3 end; the end is taken from the germline J gene. This sequence joins TRBV7-9 and TRBJ2-7, with D possibly being TRBD1 (6 bases). Germline loops: CDR1 SEHNR, CDR2 FQNEAQ (reference sequence). The CDR3 totals 13 residues. The CDR3 bases that were read are TGTCCCAGCAGCTTGGACAGATCCTACGAG. It encodes CPSSLDRSYE. The entire CDR3 reads CPSSLDRSYEQYF.

In its sample, this clone was seen many times. The read ends 3 residues early relative to the CDR3; the germline J gene fills the gap. The sample contains more than one DNA sequence encoding this CDR3. The chain uses TRBV6-1 and TRBJ2-7; 7 nucleotides match TRBD1. The CDR3 sequence is 14 residues long. Germline V lookup: CDR1 MNHNS, CDR2 SASEGT. The V segment lost 1 base and the J segment 0 bases; nucleotides outside the gene matches: 0. CDR3 amino acids: CASSEGDSSYEQYF. The covered CDR3 bases are TGTGCCAGCAGTGAAGGGGACAGCTCCTACGAG.